The next 23 T cell receptor beta chains were all read from a single sample in a study of blood T cells in healthy people across ages. With a J-beta primer mix and a sample-barcoded 5' primer, a second PCR ran roughly 7 to 11 cycles. Each CDR3 protein is one row after TCRdb ran MiXCR on the 5' RACE reads. The data hold roughly 1,500,000 distinct CDR3 sequences, with 30% to 40% observed a single time. The sequenced sample consisted of blood. These receptors originate from a woman aged 25 to 39 in good health.

V is TRBV28 and J is TRBJ1-5, with D tentatively TRBD1 (5 bases). CDR3 length: 14 residues. V lost 6 bases to trimming and J lost 0 bases, with 9 bases between them. Germline loops: CDR1 MDHEN, CDR2 SYDVKM. The CDR3 region is CASRGRYSNQPQHF. For the CDR3, the DNA is TGTGCCAGCAGGGGGCGTTATAGCAATCAGCCCCAGCATTTT.

This clonotype was counted a few times. The chain carries TRBV20-1 and TRBJ2-4, with a tentative D call TRBD2 (6 bases). Gene TRBJ2-7 matches the end of the DNA better, so the J call may be wrong. The germline V gene has CDR1 DFQATT and CDR2 SNEGSKA (reference sequence). The CDR3 contains 14 residues. CDR3 DNA sequence: TGCAGTGCTAGAGGCCATGGGGGGTCCTACGAGCAGTACTTC. It is translated as CSARGHGGSYEQYF.

There are a few counts of this clonotype. The CDR3 end shows no conserved phenylalanine or tryptophan, and so a read error is likely. This chain uses TRBV7-9 with TRBJ2-5; D may be TRBD2 (5 bases). This CDR3 is built from 16 residues. The V gene's germline CDR1 is SEHNR and CDR2 FQNEAQ (reference sequence). V lost 4 bases to trimming and J lost 1 base, with 16 bases between them. The CDR3 DNA reads TGTGCCAGCAGCTATACCCCTCGGGGTCCCCAAGAGACCCAGTACTCC. Protein: CASSYTPRGPQETQYS.

CDR3 sequence: CASSQVAGEKLFF. The DNA for the CDR3 is TGCGCCAGCAGCCAGGTTGCCGGCGAAAAACTGTTTTTT. The chain uses TRBV4-1 and TRBJ1-4, with D unresolved. This CDR3 comprises 13 residues. From germline, CDR1 is MGHRA and CDR2 YSYEKL. V was clipped by 3 bases and J by 8 bases, with 10 bases between them.

The rearrangement uses TRBV20-1 and TRBJ2-7; 8 bases fit TRBD1. Germline CDR1 and CDR2: DFQATT and SNEGSKA (reference sequence). This CDR3 has 14 residues. V gave up 6 bases and J gave up 2 bases; unmatched junction bases: 9. The CDR3 sequence: CSAPDRGFTYEQYF. In DNA form, the CDR3 reads TGCAGTGCACCCGACAGGGGATTTACCTACGAGCAGTACTTC.

This clonotype has more than one count but fewer than ten. V usage is TRBV10-3 and J usage is TRBJ2-3, with 10 bases matching TRBD2. CDR3 length: 14 residues. Germline CDR1 and CDR2: ENHRY and SYGVKD. Germline trimming cut 8 bases from V and 4 bases from J; bases unmatched to any gene: 6. Here the CDR3 reads CAIRSGRAADTQYF. The CDR3 nucleotides read TGTGCCATCCGGAGCGGGAGGGCCGCAGATACGCAGTATTTT.

A note on this clonotype: One junction end does not reproduce the germline sequence, and a read error may be involved. The chain employs TRBV18 and TRBJ2-3, with 7 positions matching TRBD2. The CDR3 extends over 14 amino acids. Germline V CDR1 and CDR2: KGHSH, LQKENI. The DNA for the CDR3 is TGTGCCAGCTCACCACCGACTAGCAGAGATACGCAGTATTTT. It is translated as CASSPPTSRDTQYF.

This clonotype has only one observation. The V call is TRBV14, the J call TRBJ1-2; 7 positions agree with TRBD1. Germline trimming cut 2 bases from V and 4 bases from J; bases unmatched to any gene: 7. The CDR3 consists of 15 residues. Germline lookup yields CDR1 SGHDN and CDR2 FVKESK. For the CDR3, the DNA is TGTGCCAGCAGCCAAACCGGGACAGCAACCTATGGCTACACCTTC. This sequence encodes CASSQTGTATYGYTF.

The chain couples TRBV9 to TRBJ2-7, with 9 positions matching TRBD2. The CDR3 runs 15 residues. V lost 1 base to trimming and J lost 2 bases; unmatched junction nucleotides: 4. Looked up from germline, CDR1 is SGDLS and CDR2 is YYNGEE. The CDR3, as DNA: TGTGCCAGCAGCGTATCGGCGGGGGGGCCCTACGAGCAGTACTTC. Protein: CASSVSAGGPYEQYF.

This clonotype was observed once. The chain joins TRBV6-5 to TRBJ1-1, with a weak D call TRBD1 (5 bases). Germline lookup yields CDR1 MNHEY and CDR2 SVGAGI. Trimming left V 0 bases short and J 6 bases short, with 11 bases between. The CDR3 spans 14 residues. The CDR3 sequence is CASSYSFGGAEAFF. The CDR3 DNA reads as TGTGCCAGCAGTTACTCGTTTGGGGGGGCTGAAGCTTTCTTT.

This chain uses TRBV20-1 with TRBJ2-1, with D uncertain. The CDR3 contains 15 residues. V lost 3 bases to trimming and J lost 9 bases, with 21 bases between them. Germline assignment: CDR1 DFQATT and CDR2 SNEGSKA (reference sequence). The CDR3 DNA reads as TGCAGTGCTAGGGGCCTCGGATTAGCTTATGGTGAGCAGTTCTTC. Amino acids: CSARGLGLAYGEQFF.

This clonotype was seen only a few times. The chain recombines TRBV20-1 with TRBJ1-6; weak D call: TRBD1 (5 bases). The CDR3 is 15 residues long. Germline V gene sequence: CDR1 DFQATT, CDR2 SNEGSKA (reference sequence). V lost 5 bases and J 4 bases, leaving 15 bases between the germline ends. CDR3 nucleotides: TGCAGTGCTGGCCGTAGGTCAGGGTATAATTCACCCCTCCACTTT. Protein sequence: CSAGRRSGYNSPLHF.

V and J are TRBV5-1 and TRBJ1-4, with D uncertain. The V end was cut by 3 bases, the J end by 0 bases, with 12 bases between. This CDR3 has 16 amino acids. CDR1 and CDR2 (germline): SGHRS, YFSETQ. The CDR3: CASSYLAAATNEKLFF. In DNA, the CDR3 is TGCGCCAGCAGCTACTTAGCGGCTGCAACTAATGAAAAACTGTTTTTT.

The chain couples TRBV30 to TRBJ2-3; a possible D gene is TRBD1 (6 bases). Trimming removed 4 bases from V and 3 bases from J, with 17 bases in between. CDR1 is GTSNPN and CDR2 is SVGIG in the germline V gene (reference sequence). The CDR3 loop spans 15 amino acids. The CDR3 nucleotides are TGTGCCTGGATACTCAAACCAGGGGATACAGATACGCAGTATTTT. This encodes CAWILKPGDTDTQYF.

This rearrangement joins TRBV6-5 to TRBJ1-4, with a tentative D call TRBD1 (5 bases). V shed 2 bases and J shed 0 bases, with 10 bases lying between them. The CDR3 length is 16 residues. The V gene's germline CDR1 is MNHEY and CDR2 SVGAGI. The CDR3 loop reads CASSYTGRATNEKLFF. CDR3 nucleotide sequence: TGTGCCAGCAGTTACACAGGACGGGCAACTAATGAAAAACTGTTTTTT.

The chain employs TRBV20-1 and TRBJ1-1; D not resolved. Trimming cost V 4 bases and J 1 base, with 10 bases left between them. Germline lookup yields CDR1 DFQATT and CDR2 SNEGSKA (reference sequence). The CDR3 has 13 amino acids. The CDR3 DNA follows: TGCAGTGCTACAGGACTGGAGAACACTGAAGCTTTCTTT. It translates to CSATGLENTEAFF.

V is TRBV30 and J is TRBJ2-7; either TRBD1 or TRBD2 may fit D (6 bases each). Trimming cost V 0 bases and J 0 bases, with 9 bases left between them. Germline V gives CDR1 GTSNPN, CDR2 SVGIG (reference sequence). This CDR3 contains 14 residues. Written as DNA, the CDR3 is TGTGCCTGGAGTGTAGGGGGGAACTCCTACGAGCAGTACTTC. The encoded protein is CAWSVGGNSYEQYF. The full variable domain, in which reference TRBV30 and TRBJ2-7 provide the parts outside the CDR3, is SQTIHQWPATLVQPVGSPLSLECTVEGTSNPNLYWYRQAAGRGLQLLFYSVGIGQISSEVPQNLSASRPQDRQFILSSKKLLLSDSGFYLCAWSVGGNSYEQYFGPGTRLTVT.

This clonotype has just a few counts. The rearrangement links TRBV6-5 to TRBJ2-7; 10 bases align to TRBD1. V trimming: 1 base; J trimming: 5 bases; junction bases outside the gene matches: 8. The CDR3 is 16 residues long. CDR1 is MNHEY and CDR2 is SVGAGI in the germline V gene. The CDR3 is CASSYFSGTGVNEQYF. The DNA of the CDR3 is TGTGCCAGCAGTTACTTCTCCGGGACAGGGGTCAACGAGCAGTACTTC.

The J gene is TRBJ2-3, the V gene TRBV7-3, with 11 positions matching TRBD1. J gave up 4 bases and V 7 bases, and 4 bases lay outside the gene matches. Germline lookup yields CDR1 SGHTA and CDR2 FQGTGA. This CDR3 is 14 amino acids long. CDR3 bases: TGTGCCAGCAACTTGGGACAGGGGGCAGATACGCAGTATTTT. This gives the protein CASNLGQGADTQYF.

The genes are TRBV24-1 and TRBJ2-5; D gene ambiguous. The better agreement between TRBJ2-7 and the DNA end casts doubt on the J call. The germline gives CDR1 KGHDR, CDR2 SFDVKD. This CDR3 region has 14 residues. CDR3 nucleotide sequence: TGTGCCACCAGTGATTTCAGGAATAGATACGAGCAGTACTTC. Amino acid sequence: CATSDFRNRYEQYF.

This clonotype has a handful of counts. This sequence joins TRBV7-9 and TRBJ2-1; a weak D match, TRBD2 (5 bases). CDR1 and CDR2 (germline): SEHNR, FQNEAQ (reference sequence). The CDR3 consists of 17 residues. Trimming cost V 0 bases and J 4 bases, with 16 bases left between them. The CDR3 protein is CASSLASVVGGYNEQFF. For the CDR3, the DNA is TGTGCCAGCAGCTTAGCGTCTGTGGTAGGAGGATACAATGAGCAGTTCTTC.

This clonotype turned up a few times. The genes are TRBV7-8 and TRBJ2-3; 8 bases fit TRBD2. Unmatched junction bases numbered 3, after V lost 0 bases and J lost 1 base. The CDR3 has 16 residues. CDR1 is SGHVS and CDR2 is FQNEAQ in the germline V gene. CDR3 DNA sequence: TGTGCCAGCAGCTTAGCAGAACTAGCGGGCACAGATACGCAGTATTTT. As protein: CASSLAELAGTDTQYF.

This clonotype was counted only a few times. V is TRBV29-1 and J is TRBJ2-5, with 8 bases lining up with TRBD2. The CDR3 runs to 13 residues. The V segment lost 5 bases and the J segment 5 bases; nucleotides outside the gene matches: 7. Germline V CDR1 and CDR2: SQVTM, ANQGSEA. CDR3 protein: CSVSAGVGETQYF. CDR3 DNA sequence: TGCAGCGTTTCAGCGGGAGTGGGCGAGACCCAGTACTTC.